This TCR beta chain was profiled in a study of CD8 T cells in ankylosing spondylitis (dated by TCRdb to the late 2010s). General notes on the study: T cell receptor beta repertoires were profiled in healthy donors and ankylosing spondylitis patients so that disease-linked TCR variants could be found. The whole study cohort included roughly 110 healthy donors and over 20 ankylosing spondylitis patients. Peripheral blood was sampled, and synovial fluid was additionally collected from ankylosing spondylitis patients. Points the paper makes about the study in general: A TCR beta motif made up of about eight highly homologous amino acid variants appeared to be characteristic of blood from ankylosing spondylitis patients. A CD8+ phenotype was shown by the disease-linked clones, which were found at relatively low frequencies in peripheral blood. Some motif variants had previously been reported in the synovial fluid and blood of reactive arthritis patients, which suggests shared mechanisms of disease initiation. Significant enrichment of the disease-linked clones was reported in matched synovial fluid samples from ankylosing spondylitis patients.

Via the germline V gene, CDR1 is LGHNA and CDR2 YSLEER. V loses 2 bases, J loses 0 bases, and the germline ends lie 11 bases apart. The CDR3 numbers 16 residues from cysteine through phenylalanine. Only the CDR3 DNA stays, 48 bases, in frame from base 1. Concerning this clonotype: This receptor's antigen is unknown. Per-nucleotide qualities are absent, and no much larger clonotype sits a single base away.

Sequencing took place on an Illumina HiSeq 2500. TCR beta libraries were prepared by quantitative 5'-RACE with molecular barcodes. Per the original workflow: To identify disease-linked TCR variants, a new computational method was used, one built on a probabilistic model of VDJ rearrangement. In TCRdb, the public reads were trimmed at Q25 with fastp and aligned with MiXCR, with productive beta chains retained. Records with the same CDR3 protein are collapsed into one entry carrying the most frequent genes and DNA. The V and J calls and clone size are TCRdb's, not the authors'. The sample table contains around 150,000 distinct CDR3 sequences; only one count was recorded for roughly 10% of them. The ten largest make up just under 30% of the sample.

The sequenced sample consisted of blood, either unsorted or a sorted T cell fraction (not recorded which). This clonotype was sampled from a male donor with ankylosing spondylitis or in good health (not recorded which). The rearrangement combines TRBV4-3 with TRBJ2-1, with no reliable assignment of the D segment. The DNA sequence reads TGCGCCAGCAGCCAATACTTGGAAAGCTCCTACAATGAGCAGTTCTTC. Its amino acids are CASSQYLESSYNEQFF.